This TCR beta chain was sequenced in a study of regulatory T cells in long-lasting Graves disease. Study observations and caveats: Sharing of public clonotypes was greater in persistent patients (2,741) than in new patients (around 890).

With regard to this clonotype: Antigen unknown.

Time point reported: persistent/refractory GD, antithyroid drugs over 5 years with positive TRAb. Researchers made the TCR library from RNA that was extracted from PBMCs. Guidelines of the American Thyroid Association were used to diagnose Graves' disease. The TCR beta library used iRepertoire HTBI primers with Arm-PCR amplification of CDR3. TCRdb used MiXCR to reprocess the multiplex PCR reads, holding one entry per CDR3 protein. The sample contains 500,000 to 800,000 distinct CDR3 sequences, 25% to 30% of which appear only once. The V segment lost 3 bases and the J segment 4 bases; nucleotides outside the gene matches: 7. The CDR3 has 16 residues.

The specimen comprised peripheral blood mononuclear cells (PBMCs), sampled when the disease was refractory, from a patient treated with antithyroid drugs. This receptor was identified in a female donor with Graves disease. The chain employs TRBV12-3 or TRBV12-4 and TRBJ1-5; TRBD1 matches 9 bases. For the CDR3, the DNA is TGTGCCAGCAGTTTGGGACAGGGAAACGGGAATCAGCCCCAGCATTTT. It specifies CASSLGQGNGNQPQHF.